These 5 T cell receptor beta chains were all obtained from the same sample, sequenced in a study of T-cell reconstitution after alpha-beta-depleted transplantation in children listed by TCRdb under 2016. Receptors were amplified or captured by PCR. Sequencing was carried out with an Illumina HiSeq 2500. To normalize quantification of the TCRbeta repertoire, the TCR libraries were built with molecular barcoding that relied on unique molecular identifiers. TCRdb took the public reads, trimmed them with fastp at Q25, ran MiXCR for clone calling and kept in-frame beta chains. Entries that share a CDR3 protein sequence are merged under the most common genes and DNA. The table for this sample lists hundreds of thousands of distinct CDR3 sequences; roughly 15% of them were counted only once. The ten largest account for around 0.96% of the sample. Sequences were derived from PBMCs from the stem cell graft donor, sampled from the stem cell graft. These receptors all stem from a human donor who donated a stem cell graft to a child with acute myeloid leukemia.

The J gene is TRBJ2-7, the V gene TRBV5-6; D possibly corresponds to TRBD2 (6 bases). Germline assignment: CDR1 SGHDT and CDR2 YYEEEE. There are 13 residues in the CDR3. Trimming removed 8 bases at V and 2 bases at J, with 14 bases between. Written as DNA, the CDR3 is TGTGCCAGTCAATCCGGGACTGCCTACGAGCAGTACGTC. As protein: CASQSGTAYEQYV.

This clonotype was seen repeatedly, ten times or more. V is TRBV20-1 and J is TRBJ1-5; D possibly corresponds to TRBD1 (6 bases). Between the trimmed V and J ends, which lost 6 bases and 4 bases, there was a span of 16 bases. This CDR3 is built from 14 residues. Germline loops: CDR1 DFQATT, CDR2 SNEGSKA (reference sequence). In DNA, the CDR3 is TGCAGTGCGCCGAAGTCGGGGGCAAATCAGCCCCAGCATTTT. It translates to CSAPKSGANQPQHF.

This rearrangement joins TRBV27 to TRBJ2-2; no definite D call. Trimming cost V 5 bases and J 3 bases, with 19 bases left between them. Germline-derived CDR1 and CDR2 are MNHEY and SMNVEV (reference sequence). CDR3 length: 17 amino acids. CDR3 in DNA: TGTGCCAGCAGTACTCACCTCTTCCCGACGGACACCGGGGAGCTGTTTTTT. It yields the protein CASSTHLFPTDTGELFF.

This clonotype showed up many times. The chain recombines TRBV7-2 with TRBJ2-2; TRBD1 is a possible D gene (6 bases). With 3 bases removed from V and 4 bases from J, the gap between germline ends came to 12 bases. CDR1 and CDR2 (germline): SGHTA, FQGNSA. The CDR3 runs to 15 residues. CDR3 loop: CASSFAGTITGELFF. The DNA of the CDR3 is TGTGCCAGCAGCTTCGCCGGGACAATCACCGGGGAGCTGTTTTTT. The whole variable domain, remainder taken from reference TRBV7-2 and TRBJ2-2, is GAGVSQSPSNKVTEKGKDVELRCDPISGHTALYWYRQSLGQGLEFLIYFQGNSAPDKSGLPSDRFSAERTGGSVSTLTIQRTQQEDSAVYLCASSFAGTITGELFFGEGSRLTVL.

The CDR3 protein is CASSLSSSFSSGANVLTF. For the CDR3, the DNA is TGTGCCAGCAGTTTATCGAGTAGCTTTAGCTCTGGGGCCAACGTCCTGACTTTC. V gene TRBV27 combines with J gene TRBJ2-6; D is unclear. The CDR3 runs 18 residues. V lost 0 bases and J 0 bases, leaving 12 bases between the germline ends. Germline loops: CDR1 MNHEY, CDR2 SMNVEV (reference sequence).